This record looks at one T cell receptor (beta chain) sequence and its context. Its antigen is unknown. One base away there is no much larger clone; base qualities are not given. To prepare the library, 5' RACE was applied. Sequencing used a NextSeq 500. Unique molecular identifiers were attached to individual cDNA molecules in the TCR library protocol so that sequencing error and PCR bias could be corrected. Both TCR alpha and beta chains were sequenced, and tight co-correlation was observed between alpha and beta sequence abundances in each sample. Per the original workflow: Decombinator V4 was used to annotate the V gene, J gene and CDR3 of the TCR sequences. Expanded TCRs were defined as changing significantly between any two time points under a Poisson model with p below 0.0001. Abundances of TCRs were expressed as counts per million after normalisation to the total number of TCRs sequenced in each sample. TRAV1-2 paired with TRAJ12, TRAJ20 or TRAJ33 defined MAIT TCRs, while TRAV10 paired with TRAJ18 defined iNKT TCRs. VDJdb, accessed on 1 November 2021, was searched for TCRs annotated for CMV, EBV and SARS-CoV-2, and TCRs annotated for more than one antigen were excluded. TCRdb cleaned the public reads at Q25 with fastp, built clones with MiXCR and kept in-frame beta chains. Records with the same CDR3 protein are collapsed into one entry carrying the most frequent genes and DNA. The V and J calls reflect TCRdb's pipeline rather than the authors' work. The sample table shows around 30,000 distinct CDR3 sequences, and 5% to 7% are seen once. Around 7.1% of the sample is taken by the ten largest.

The data are from a study of early T cells in non-severe SARS-CoV-2 infection (dated by TCRdb to the early 2020s). About the full investigation: Because TCR sequencing relied on bulk RNA taken from unsorted whole blood, pairing of alpha and beta chains was not possible. Paper-wide results and their limitations: VDJdb matching was skewed toward anti-spike CD8 responses and likely underestimated virus-specific expansions by missing private and CD4 specificities.

Set within a cohort of healthcare workers in London, UK, this nested case-control study involved weekly PCR testing of nasopharyngeal swabs along with blood sampling. Healthcare workers were recruited during the week of the UK lockdown, between 23 and 31 March 2020, and followed weekly for up to 16 weeks. Via the germline V gene, CDR1 is MNHEY and CDR2 SVGAGI. V loses 6 bases at its end and J loses 0 bases; junction bases beyond the gene matches: 16. The CDR3 goes from the cysteine to the phenylalanine over 20 residues. The only DNA kept is the CDR3, 60 bases in frame from the first base. This receptor was obtained from an adult who was a healthcare worker with PCR-confirmed SARS-CoV-2 infection or an uninfected control (not recorded which). The sample was whole blood. This chain is built from TRBV6-5 and TRBJ2-1; TRBD2 lines up with 11 middle nucleotides. At the DNA level, the sequence is TGTGCCAGCAGGACATTCAGCGGGACTAGCGGTTTAAGCTCCTACAATGAGCAGTTCTTC. This encodes CASRTFSGTSGLSSYNEQFF.